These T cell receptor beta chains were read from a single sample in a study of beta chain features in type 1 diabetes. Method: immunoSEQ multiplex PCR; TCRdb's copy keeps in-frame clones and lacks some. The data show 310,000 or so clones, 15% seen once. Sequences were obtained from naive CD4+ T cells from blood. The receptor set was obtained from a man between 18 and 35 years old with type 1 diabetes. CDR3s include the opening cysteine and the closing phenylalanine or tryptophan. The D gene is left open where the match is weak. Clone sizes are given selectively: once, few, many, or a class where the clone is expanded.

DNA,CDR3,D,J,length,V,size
TGTGCCAGCAGCCCCCTCCCTCAGACAGGGGAGAACGAGCAGTACTTC,CASSPLPQTGENEQYF,TRBD1,TRBJ2-7,16,TRBV7-2,NA
TGTGCCAGCAGCTCAAGCACAGATACGCAGTATTTT,CASSSSTDTQYF,NA,TRBJ2-3,12,TRBV11-2,few
TGCGCCAGCAGTGACCTTAGCGGAGAGACCCAGTACTTC,CASSDLSGETQYF,NA,TRBJ2-5,13,TRBV10-1,few
TGTGCCAGCAGAGACGGAGACTACGAGCAGTACTTC,CASRDGDYEQYF,NA,TRBJ2-7,12,TRBV6-1,few
TGTGCCTGGAGTGTACAGGGCCAAGAGACCCAGTACTTC,CAWSVQGQETQYF,NA,TRBJ2-5,13,TRBV30,NA
TGCGCCAGCAGCCAAACAGGACCCTCTGGGGCCAACGTCCTGACTTTC,CASSQTGPSGANVLTF,NA,TRBJ2-6,16,TRBV4-1,few
TGTGCCAGCAGCTTAGCTTCGAGCTCCTACAATGAGCAGTTCTTC,CASSLASSSYNEQFF,NA,TRBJ2-1,15,TRBV7-2,NA
TGTGTCGAGGGGGGGCAGGGCTATGGCTACACCTTC,CVEGGQGYGYTF,NA,TRBJ1-2,12,TRBV7-2,few
TGTGCCAGCAGCTTAGCTTCGGTTACCTACGAGCAGTACTTC,CASSLASVTYEQYF,NA,TRBJ2-7,14,TRBV7-9,few
TGTGCCAGCAGCCAAGACAGTATGAACACCGGGGAGCTGTTTTTT,CASSQDSMNTGELFF,NA,TRBJ2-2,15,TRBV4-2,NA
TGTGCCAGCAGCCACCGGGACATCAGCTCCTACAATGAGCAGTTCTTC,CASSHRDISSYNEQFF,NA,TRBJ2-1,16,TRBV7-9,NA
TGTGCCAGCAGTTCTGGGCGGGGGGGAGGCACAGATACGCAGTATTTT,CASSSGRGGGTDTQYF,TRBD2,TRBJ2-3,16,TRBV2,few
TGTGCCAGCAGCCAGACCCTAACTAGTACCTACAATGAGCAGTTCTTC,CASSQTLTSTYNEQFF,NA,TRBJ2-1,16,TRBV11-2,NA
TGTGCCAGCAGCTTACGAATAGGAGGGACGGATACGCAGTATTTT,CASSLRIGGTDTQYF,NA,TRBJ2-3,15,TRBV11-2,few
TGTGCCAGCAGCTTATTACTACCCAATGAGCAGTTCTTC,CASSLLLPNEQFF,NA,TRBJ2-1,13,TRBV7-2,once
TGTGCCAGCAGCTTCAGGGGCAGGGACTACACAGATACGCAGTATTTT,CASSFRGRDYTDTQYF,NA,TRBJ2-3,16,TRBV7-9,NA
TGTGCCTGGAGGGGACAGGGGAGTGGCTACACCTTC,CAWRGQGSGYTF,TRBD1,TRBJ1-2,12,TRBV30,NA
TGTGCCAGCAGTCCCCTCGCGGCTAGCGGGAGGACCGATGAGCAGTTCTTC,CASSPLAASGRTDEQFF,TRBD2,TRBJ2-1,17,TRBV28,few
TGCAGCGTGGGGCTGGGGACATACCAAGAGACCCAGTACTTC,CSVGLGTYQETQYF,NA,TRBJ2-5,14,TRBV29-1,NA
TGTGCCAGCAGTCCGTCCCTAGGCACTGAAGCTTTCTTT,CASSPSLGTEAFF,NA,TRBJ1-1,13,TRBV7-8,few
TGTGCCAGCAGCTTAGATCGGATTTCGGGGTATGGCTACACCTTC,CASSLDRISGYGYTF,NA,TRBJ1-2,15,TRBV7-2,few
TGTGCCAGCTATAGCGGGAGTCGGGAGCAGTACTTC,CASYSGSREQYF,TRBD2,TRBJ2-7,12,TRBV28,few
TGTGCCTGGAGTGCCGGACTTTTTTTTGGCTACACCTTC,CAWSAGLFFGYTF,NA,TRBJ1-2,13,TRBV30,NA
TGTGCCAGCAGCCAACGACTAAACAATGAGCAGTTCTTC,CASSQRLNNEQFF,NA,TRBJ2-1,13,TRBV11-2,few
TGTGCCAGCGTCCTTGGGGCCAACGTCCTGACTTTC,CASVLGANVLTF,NA,TRBJ2-6,12,TRBV6-5,NA
TGCGCCAGCAGCCAAGATGCGGGGCGGACTGAAGCTTTCTTT,CASSQDAGRTEAFF,NA,TRBJ1-1,14,TRBV4-3,NA
TGTGCCAGCAGCCCTGGGACAGCTGGGGCCAACGTCCTGACTTTC,CASSPGTAGANVLTF,TRBD1,TRBJ2-6,15,TRBV28,NA
TGTGCCAGCAGTTTACTAGCGGGAGGGCTAGCCAATGAGCAGTTCTTC,CASSLLAGGLANEQFF,TRBD2,TRBJ2-1,16,TRBV28,NA
TGTGCCAGCAGCCTGAGAGGTCGGACAGTAGCCAAAAACATTCAGTACTTC,CASSLRGRTVAKNIQYF,NA,TRBJ2-4,17,TRBV9,NA
TGCGCCAGCAGCGCGGGGCTAGCGATGTCCTACGAGCAGTACTTC,CASSAGLAMSYEQYF,NA,TRBJ2-7,15,TRBV5-1,NA
TGCAGCGTTGAAGCCGACAGGAGAAACTACACCTTC,CSVEADRRNYTF,NA,TRBJ1-2,12,TRBV29-1,few
TGTGCCAGCTCACCACGGCAGCAAGAGACCCAGTACTTC,CASSPRQQETQYF,NA,TRBJ2-5,13,TRBV18,few
TGTGCCAGCAGCCCTGGACAGGAAGGAAACACCATATATTTT,CASSPGQEGNTIYF,TRBD1,TRBJ1-3,14,TRBV28,few
TGTGCCAGCAGTTCGTTGTGGGGGGGGCCTACCTACGAGCAGTACTTC,CASSSLWGGPTYEQYF,NA,TRBJ2-7,16,TRBV6-5,NA
TGCGCCAGCACCTCAGGAGGTTATCGGTGTGAAAAACTGTTTTTT,CASTSGGYRCEKLFF,NA,TRBJ1-4,15,TRBV23-1,few
TGTGCCAGCAGCTCCTTAGCGGACACAGATACGCAGTATTTT,CASSSLADTDTQYF,NA,TRBJ2-3,14,TRBV11-2,few
TGCGCCAGCAGCCGCAGGACAGCCTCTGGCTACACCTTC,CASSRRTASGYTF,NA,TRBJ1-2,13,TRBV4-1,NA
TGTGCCAGCAGCTTAACTAGCGGGGGGGACATTCAGTACTTC,CASSLTSGGDIQYF,TRBD2,TRBJ2-4,14,TRBV7-2,NA
TGTGCCAGCAAACACCTGGGGGAGGACTATGGCTACACCTTC,CASKHLGEDYGYTF,NA,TRBJ1-2,14,TRBV2,NA
TGTGCCAGCAGCCAACAAGGACAGGGAGTACGCTACGAGCAGTACTTC,CASSQQGQGVRYEQYF,TRBD1,TRBJ2-7,16,TRBV7-9,NA